Below, 12 T cell receptor beta chains from the same sample are listed, as sequenced in a study of blood T cell repertoires in COVID-19. TCRdb's copy holds only in-frame clones and misses some; the assay was immunoSEQ multiplex PCR. In the table there are around 190,000 clones, 79% of which are singletons. Sequencing was done on a sample of peripheral blood. The receptor set was obtained from a woman aged 40-49 years with COVID-19, enrolled during active disease.

The chain recombines TRBV10-3 with TRBJ1-6; no reliable D call. Between the trimmed V and J ends, which lost 7 bases and 7 bases, there was a span of 11 bases. The CDR3 consists of 13 residues. CDR1 is ENHRY, CDR2 SYGVKD, per germline. The CDR3 nucleotides read TGTGCCATCACGGAGGCCCCGAATTCACCCCTCCACTTT. Translation gives CAITEAPNSPLHF.

The chain recombines TRBV7-2 with TRBJ2-7, with D possibly TRBD1 on 6 matching bases. In germline, CDR1 is SGHTA, CDR2 FQGNSA. The CDR3 is 14 amino acids. Trimming cost V 5 bases and J 11 bases, with 22 bases left between them. CDR3 loop: CASSQGSDRLAKYF. CDR3 sequence (DNA): TGTGCCAGCAGCCAGGGGTCTGACAGGCTCGCAAAGTACTTC. The full variable domain, rest sourced from reference TRBV7-2 and TRBJ2-7, is GAGVSQSPSNKVTEKGKDVELRCDPISGHTALYWYRQSLGQGLEFLIYFQGNSAPDKSGLPSDRFSAERTGGSVSTLTIQRTQQEDSAVYLCASSQGSDRLAKYFGPGTRLTVT.

This chain uses TRBV25-1 with TRBJ1-5, with D possibly being TRBD1 (6 bases). V gave up 1 base and J gave up 7 bases, with 8 bases separating them. CDR3 length: 13 amino acids. CDR1 and CDR2 (germline): MGHDK, SYGVNS. The CDR3 region has the DNA TGTGCCAGCAGTGAATCAGGGGTCCAGCCCCAGCATTTT. It is translated as CASSESGVQPQHF.

The gene calls are TRBV6-2 or TRBV6-3 and TRBJ2-7; TRBD2 might be the D (7 bases). From germline, CDR1 is MNHEY and CDR2 SVGEGT. CDR3 length equals 14 residues. Trimming cost V 1 base and J 3 bases, with 10 bases left between them. CDR3 sequence reads: CASSYYRGGYEQYF. In DNA, the CDR3 is TGTGCCAGCAGTTACTATAGGGGGGGCTACGAGCAGTACTTC.

The chain is built from TRBV5-1 and TRBJ2-3, with 7 nucleotides matching TRBD2. Germline V gene sequence: CDR1 SGHRS, CDR2 YFSETQ. The CDR3 is 16 residues long. The trim removed 3 bases at V and 5 bases at J, leaving 12 bases unmatched. CDR3 loop: CASSSGALAGQDTQYF. CDR3 DNA sequence: TGCGCCAGCAGCTCCGGAGCGTTAGCGGGCCAAGATACGCAGTATTTT.

This clone was recorded once. The chain joins TRBV6-6 to TRBJ1-5; D remains ambiguous. CDR1 is MNHNY and CDR2 is SVGAGI in the germline V gene (reference sequence). This CDR3 has 15 residues. V lost 2 bases to trimming and J lost 5 bases, with 13 bases between them. Here the CDR3 DNA reads TGTGCCAGCAGTTACACCTCGACATTTTATCAGCCCCAGCATTTT. Amino acid sequence: CASSYTSTFYQPQHF.

This clone was picked up a small number of times. The rearrangement uses TRBV5-4 and TRBJ2-1; 8 bases match TRBD2. V shed 3 bases, J shed 7 bases, and the junction held 3 bases outside the gene matches. This CDR3 is 13 amino acids long. Per the germline V gene, CDR1 is SGHNT and CDR2 is YYREEE (reference sequence). CDR3 loop: CASSYPSGNEQFF. CDR3 in DNA: TGTGCCAGCAGCTACCCTAGCGGGAATGAGCAGTTCTTC.

This clone was picked up one time. The chain has TRBV5-1 and TRBJ2-5; no clear D gene. The CDR3 sequence is 15 residues long. The V end was cut by 0 bases, the J end by 2 bases, with 11 bases between. Germline V CDR1 and CDR2: SGHRS, YFSETQ. This chain's CDR3 is CASSLGAQKQETQYF. CDR3 bases: TGCGCCAGCAGCTTGGGGGCCCAGAAACAAGAGACCCAGTACTTC.

The chain joins TRBV5-6 to TRBJ2-3; TRBD1 agrees at 9 bases. The CDR3 consists of 16 residues. V shed 4 bases, J shed 2 bases, and the junction held 8 bases outside the gene matches. Looked up from germline, CDR1 is SGHDT and CDR2 is YYEEEE. This CDR3 is CASSLLGQGSTDTQYF. For the CDR3, the DNA is TGTGCCAGCAGCCTGCTGGGACAGGGATCCACAGATACGCAGTATTTT.

The gene calls are TRBV10-3 and TRBJ2-3; maybe TRBD2 (5 bases). There are 14 residues in the CDR3. The germline CDR1 and CDR2 sequences are ENHRY and SYGVKD. The V end was cut by 3 bases, the J end by 1 base, with 8 bases between. CDR3 amino acids: CAISDLRGTDTQYF. The DNA for the CDR3 is TGTGCCATCAGTGATCTGCGGGGCACAGATACGCAGTATTTT.

The chain has TRBV5-4 and TRBJ2-3; 10 positions match TRBD2. The trim removed 4 bases at V and 6 bases at J, leaving 14 bases unmatched. The CDR3 is 17 amino acids. Germline loops: CDR1 SGHNT, CDR2 YYREEE (reference sequence). CDR3 residues: CASSPSGLAEGADTQYF. CDR3 sequence (DNA): TGTGCCAGCAGCCCCTCCGGACTAGCGGAGGGGGCGGATACGCAGTATTTT.

In its sample, this clone was seen a few times. The V and J genes are TRBV5-4 and TRBJ2-1; 11 bases agree with TRBD2. Germline trimming cut 1 base from V and 8 bases from J; bases unmatched to any gene: 2. The CDR3 consists of 14 residues. From germline, CDR1 is SGHNT and CDR2 YYREEE (reference sequence). DNA for the CDR3: TGTGCCAGCAGCTTGACTAGCGGGAGCGATGAGCAGTTCTTC. Encoded protein: CASSLTSGSDEQFF.